This T cell receptor (beta chain) was captured in a study of blood T cell repertoires in COVID-19. CDR3 length: 14 amino acids. The V end was cut by 3 bases, the J end by 4 bases, with 7 bases between. From germline, CDR1 is KGHSH and CDR2 LQKENI. This study enrolled people aged about 18 to 100 from approximately 25 US geographic areas. TCRdb's copy holds only in-frame clones and misses some; the assay was immunoSEQ multiplex PCR. The sample has a few hundred thousand clones; more than 85% are singletons. What was sequenced was PBMCs or T cells enriched from blood (not recorded which). The chain has TRBV18 and TRBJ2-6, with D possibly TRBD2 on 5 matching bases. This clonotype originated in a woman in her twenties or thirties who had recovered from COVID-19. The CDR3 region is CASSPGGGANVLTF. CDR3 sequence (DNA): TGTGCCAGCTCACCCGGCGGGGGGGCCAACGTCCTGACTTTC.